A selection of T cell receptor beta chains follows, all from one sample in a study of graft-versus-host responses after intestinal transplantation. Profiling relied on immunoSEQ multiplex PCR, and the TCRdb table lists in-frame clones only, not all of them. Among tens of thousands of clones listed, 92% were seen once. The sample was PBMCs, taken approximately 250 days after intestinal transplant. The receptors come from a human patient who received an intestinal transplant, so some T cells may come from the graft donor. Both conserved end residues are trimmed from each CDR3. Fields, in order: V gene, J gene, clone size, CDR3 protein. Only part of the rows carry a size: once, few, many, or a class if the clone is expanded.

V gene: TRBV7-6; J gene: TRBJ2-2; clone size: few; CDR3 protein: ASRGGETGELF
V gene: TRBV2; J gene: TRBJ2-1; clone size: NA; CDR3 protein: ASSEEVGRALNEQF
V gene: TRBV28; J gene: TRBJ2-7; clone size: NA; CDR3 protein: ASALGETQRGEQY
V gene: TRBV19; J gene: TRBJ2-3; clone size: once; CDR3 protein: ASSPTGTADTQY
V gene: TRBV19; J gene: TRBJ2-5; clone size: NA; CDR3 protein: ASSLDRAQETQY
V gene: TRBV23-1; J gene: TRBJ1-2; clone size: NA; CDR3 protein: ASSQSKGSHGYT
V gene: TRBV6-5; J gene: TRBJ2-7; clone size: NA; CDR3 protein: ASSYMGRDEQY
V gene: TRBV5-1; J gene: TRBJ1-3; clone size: once; CDR3 protein: ASSFRPGNTIY
V gene: TRBV13; J gene: TRBJ2-1; clone size: NA; CDR3 protein: ASSSEIPGLPSSYNEQF
V gene: TRBV19; J gene: TRBJ2-7; clone size: NA; CDR3 protein: ASSNRWGYEQY
V gene: TRBV5-1; J gene: TRBJ2-3; clone size: NA; CDR3 protein: ASSLTSGRGTDTQY
V gene: TRBV27; J gene: TRBJ2-1; clone size: NA; CDR3 protein: ASRTWIAYNEQF
V gene: TRBV10-3; J gene: TRBJ1-1; clone size: NA; CDR3 protein: AIRGGVGNTEAF
V gene: TRBV5-1; J gene: TRBJ2-1; clone size: NA; CDR3 protein: ASSPGLSYYNEQF
V gene: TRBV5-1; J gene: TRBJ2-7; clone size: NA; CDR3 protein: ASSLMEEQY
V gene: TRBV14; J gene: TRBJ2-7; clone size: NA; CDR3 protein: ASSPLAGGSYEQY
V gene: TRBV30; J gene: TRBJ2-3; clone size: NA; CDR3 protein: AWNLAGGTDTQY
V gene: TRBV7-6; J gene: TRBJ2-7; clone size: NA; CDR3 protein: ASSLTGGSYEQY
V gene: TRBV19; J gene: TRBJ2-7; clone size: NA; CDR3 protein: ASSSRDHSYEQY
V gene: TRBV10-2; J gene: TRBJ1-2; clone size: NA; CDR3 protein: ASSEWKGINRGSHRGYGYT
V gene: TRBV2; J gene: TRBJ1-2; clone size: NA; CDR3 protein: ASREDRVNYGYT
V gene: TRBV7-9; J gene: TRBJ2-7; clone size: NA; CDR3 protein: ASSSTESYEQY
V gene: TRBV15; J gene: TRBJ2-7; clone size: once; CDR3 protein: ATSREDRRLSYEQY
V gene: TRBV4-1; J gene: TRBJ1-1; clone size: NA; CDR3 protein: ASSQRTLYTEAF
V gene: TRBV5-1; J gene: TRBJ2-1; clone size: NA; CDR3 protein: ASSSSGTYNEQF
V gene: TRBV5-1; J gene: TRBJ2-7; clone size: NA; CDR3 protein: ASSPRLTTSYEQY
V gene: TRBV9; J gene: TRBJ2-1; clone size: once; CDR3 protein: ASSVGAGGLNEQF
V gene: TRBV10-1; J gene: TRBJ2-2; clone size: NA; CDR3 protein: ASSPGLAGGPWELF
V gene: TRBV7-9; J gene: TRBJ2-7; clone size: NA; CDR3 protein: ASSLGSYYEQY
V gene: TRBV5-1; J gene: TRBJ2-2; clone size: NA; CDR3 protein: ASSPRDGHTGELF
V gene: TRBV7-7; J gene: TRBJ2-1; clone size: NA; CDR3 protein: ASSLDGYNEQF
V gene: TRBV28; J gene: TRBJ2-1; clone size: NA; CDR3 protein: ASSLAGLAGELSEQF
V gene: TRBV5-4; J gene: TRBJ2-2; clone size: NA; CDR3 protein: ASSSNTGELF
V gene: TRBV19; J gene: TRBJ2-1; clone size: NA; CDR3 protein: ASSTDIYNEQF
V gene: TRBV7-9; J gene: TRBJ2-7; clone size: NA; CDR3 protein: ASSLQPSYEQY
V gene: TRBV7-8; J gene: TRBJ1-5; clone size: once; CDR3 protein: ASTSAGWNDQPQH
V gene: TRBV7-9; J gene: TRBJ2-3; clone size: NA; CDR3 protein: ASSYGLGTDTQY
V gene: TRBV7-9; J gene: TRBJ1-1; clone size: NA; CDR3 protein: ASSFRQGMNTEAF
V gene: TRBV27; J gene: TRBJ1-2; clone size: NA; CDR3 protein: ASSFSGQGYGYT
V gene: TRBV9; J gene: TRBJ2-3; clone size: NA; CDR3 protein: ASSVGNRLSTDTQY
V gene: TRBV5-1; J gene: TRBJ2-3; clone size: NA; CDR3 protein: ASSFGLAQSTDTQY
V gene: TRBV11-2; J gene: TRBJ2-5; clone size: NA; CDR3 protein: ASSLDGRGTETQY
V gene: TRBV27; J gene: TRBJ1-1; clone size: medium-sized; CDR3 protein: ASSRDRESMNTEAF